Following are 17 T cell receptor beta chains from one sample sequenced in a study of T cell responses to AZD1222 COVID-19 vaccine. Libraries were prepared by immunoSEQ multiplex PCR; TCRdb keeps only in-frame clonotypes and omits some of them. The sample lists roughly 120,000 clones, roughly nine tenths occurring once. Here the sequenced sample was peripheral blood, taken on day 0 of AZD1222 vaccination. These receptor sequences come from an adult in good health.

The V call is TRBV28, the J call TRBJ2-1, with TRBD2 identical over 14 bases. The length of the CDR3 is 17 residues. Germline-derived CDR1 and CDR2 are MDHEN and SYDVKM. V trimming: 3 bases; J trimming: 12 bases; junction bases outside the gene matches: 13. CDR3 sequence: CASSFLLGTSGREGQFF. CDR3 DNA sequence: TGTGCCAGCAGTTTTCTTTTAGGGACTAGCGGGAGAGAGGGGCAGTTCTTC. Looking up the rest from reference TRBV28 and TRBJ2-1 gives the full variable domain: DVKVTQSSRYLVKRTGEKVFLECVQDMDHENMFWYRQDPGLGLRLIYFSYDVKMKEKGDIPEGYSVSREKKERFSLILESASTNQTSMYLCASSFLLGTSGREGQFFGPGTRLTVL.

CDR3 sequence reads: CASRPGTPRTTGELFF. In DNA form, the CDR3 reads TGCGCCAGCAGACCTGGGACTCCTCGCACGACCGGGGAGCTGTTTTTT. The chain joins TRBV10-2 to TRBJ2-2; possibly TRBD2 for D (6 bases). CDR1 and CDR2 from the germline V gene are WSHSY and SAAADI. V dropped 6 bases and J dropped 5 bases, with 19 bases sitting between them. The CDR3 contains 16 residues.

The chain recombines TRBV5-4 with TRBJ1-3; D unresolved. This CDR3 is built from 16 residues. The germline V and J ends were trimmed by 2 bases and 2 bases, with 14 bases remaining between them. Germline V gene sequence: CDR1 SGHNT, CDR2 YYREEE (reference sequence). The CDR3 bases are TGTGCCAGCAGCTTTGGCAGACCAGAAGCTGGAAACACCATATATTTT. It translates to CASSFGRPEAGNTIYF. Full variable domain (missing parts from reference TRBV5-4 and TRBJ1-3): ETGVTQSPTHLIKTRGQQVTLRCSSQSGHNTVSWYQQALGQGPQFIFQYYREEENGRGNFPPRFSGLQFPNYSSELNVNALELDDSALYLCASSFGRPEAGNTIYFGEGSWLTVV.

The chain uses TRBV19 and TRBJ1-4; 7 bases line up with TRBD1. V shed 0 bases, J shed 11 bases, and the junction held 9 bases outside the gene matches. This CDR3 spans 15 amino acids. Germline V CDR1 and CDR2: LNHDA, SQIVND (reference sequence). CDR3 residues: CASSIETGTRLKLFF. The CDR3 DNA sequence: TGTGCCAGTAGTATAGAGACAGGGACCCGCCTGAAACTGTTTTTT.

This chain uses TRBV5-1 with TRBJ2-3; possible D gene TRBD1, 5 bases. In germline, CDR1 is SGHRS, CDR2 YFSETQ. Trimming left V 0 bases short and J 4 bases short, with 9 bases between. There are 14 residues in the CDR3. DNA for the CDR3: TGCGCCAGCAGCTTGGTGACAGCCTCAGATACGCAGTATTTT. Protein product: CASSLVTASDTQYF.

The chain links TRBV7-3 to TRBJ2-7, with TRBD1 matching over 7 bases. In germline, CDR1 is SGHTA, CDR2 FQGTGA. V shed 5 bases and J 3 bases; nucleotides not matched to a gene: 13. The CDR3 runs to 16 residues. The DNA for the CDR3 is TGTGCCAGCAGCAAACTCCCTACAGGGGATCTCTACGAGCAGTACTTC. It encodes CASSKLPTGDLYEQYF.

As DNA, the CDR3 is TGTGCCAGCAGCTTAGGCGGGGCGTCGGGGGATACGCAGTATTTT. Translation: CASSLGGASGDTQYF. The rearrangement joins TRBV7-9 to TRBJ2-3; possibly TRBD2 for D (6 bases). This CDR3 is 15 amino acids long. The germline gives CDR1 SEHNR, CDR2 FQNEAQ (reference sequence). The ends were cut back, 1 base at V and 6 bases at J, with 14 bases in the middle. Full variable domain (remainder filled in from reference TRBV7-9 and TRBJ2-3): DTGVSQNPRHKITKRGQNVTFRCDPISEHNRLYWYRQTLGQGPEFLTYFQNEAQLEKSRLLSDRFSAERPKGSFSTLEIQRTEQGDSAMYLCASSLGGASGDTQYFGPGTRLTVL.

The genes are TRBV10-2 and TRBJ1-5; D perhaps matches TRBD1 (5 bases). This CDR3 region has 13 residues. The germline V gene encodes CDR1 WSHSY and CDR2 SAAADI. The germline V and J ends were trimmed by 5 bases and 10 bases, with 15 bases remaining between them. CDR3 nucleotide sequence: TGCGCCAGCAGTATAGTGGGCAGGGAACCCCAGCATTTT. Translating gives CASSIVGREPQHF.

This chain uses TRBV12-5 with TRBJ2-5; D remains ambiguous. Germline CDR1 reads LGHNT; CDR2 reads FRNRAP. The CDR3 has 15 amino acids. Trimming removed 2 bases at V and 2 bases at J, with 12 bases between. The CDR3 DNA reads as TGTGCTAGTGGTTTGAGTCTCACGGCTCAAGAGACCCAGTACTTC. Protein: CASGLSLTAQETQYF.

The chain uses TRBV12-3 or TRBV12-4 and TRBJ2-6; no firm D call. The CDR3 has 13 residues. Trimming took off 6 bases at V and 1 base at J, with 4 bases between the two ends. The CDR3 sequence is CASRSSGANVLTF. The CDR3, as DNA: TGTGCCAGCAGATCATCTGGGGCCAACGTCCTGACTTTC.

The CDR3 here is CASSLTGNTEAFF. For the CDR3, the DNA is TGTGCCAGCAGCCTCACAGGGAACACTGAAGCTTTCTTT. The V call is TRBV11-2, the J call TRBJ1-1, with D tentatively TRBD1 (5 bases). The V gene lost 5 bases and the J gene lost 1 base, with 8 bases spanning the gap. The CDR3 consists of 13 residues. Germline V CDR1 and CDR2: SGHAT, FQNNGV.

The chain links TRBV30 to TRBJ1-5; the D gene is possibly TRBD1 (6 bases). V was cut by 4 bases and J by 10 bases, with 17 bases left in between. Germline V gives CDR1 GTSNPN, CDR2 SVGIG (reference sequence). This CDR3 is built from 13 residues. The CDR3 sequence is CAWTEQGGSPQHF. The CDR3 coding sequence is TGTGCCTGGACGGAACAGGGTGGGTCCCCCCAGCATTTT.

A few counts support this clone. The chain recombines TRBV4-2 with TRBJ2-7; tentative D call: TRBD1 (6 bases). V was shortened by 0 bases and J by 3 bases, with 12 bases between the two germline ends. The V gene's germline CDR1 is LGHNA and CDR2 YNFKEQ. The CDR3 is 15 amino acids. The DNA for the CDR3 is TGTGCCAGCAGCCAAGATCGAGGGGGTTTCTACGAGCAGTACTTC. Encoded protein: CASSQDRGGFYEQYF.

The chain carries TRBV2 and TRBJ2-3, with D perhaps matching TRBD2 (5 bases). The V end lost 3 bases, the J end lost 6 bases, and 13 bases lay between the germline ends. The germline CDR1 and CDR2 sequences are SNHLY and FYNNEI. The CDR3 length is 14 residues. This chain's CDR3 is CASSEDSPRDTQYF. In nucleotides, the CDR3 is TGTGCCAGCAGTGAGGACTCCCCTCGGGATACGCAGTATTTT. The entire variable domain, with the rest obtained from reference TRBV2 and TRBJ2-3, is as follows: EPEVTQTPSHQVTQMGQEVILRCVPISNHLYFYWYRQILGQKVEFLVSFYNNEISEKSEIFDDQFSVERPDGSNFTLKIRSTKLEDSAMYFCASSEDSPRDTQYFGPGTRLTVL.

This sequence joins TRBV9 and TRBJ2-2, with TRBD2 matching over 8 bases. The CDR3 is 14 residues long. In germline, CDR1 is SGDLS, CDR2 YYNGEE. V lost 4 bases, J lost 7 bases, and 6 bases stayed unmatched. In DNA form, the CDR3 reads TGTGCCAGCAGCAGGGGACTAGTGGTCGGGGAGCTGTTTTTT. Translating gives CASSRGLVVGELFF.

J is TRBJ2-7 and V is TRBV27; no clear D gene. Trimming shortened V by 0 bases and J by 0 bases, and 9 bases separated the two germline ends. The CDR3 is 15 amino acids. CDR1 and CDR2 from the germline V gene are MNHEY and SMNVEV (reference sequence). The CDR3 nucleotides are TGTGCCAGCAGTTTATCTTCAGTTAGCTCCTACGAGCAGTACTTC. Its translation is CASSLSSVSSYEQYF.

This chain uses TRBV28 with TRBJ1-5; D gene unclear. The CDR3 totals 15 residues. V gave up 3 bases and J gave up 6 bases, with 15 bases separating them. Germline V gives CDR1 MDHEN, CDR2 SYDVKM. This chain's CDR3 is CASSFERASGQPQHF. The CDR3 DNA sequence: TGTGCCAGCAGTTTTGAGAGGGCTTCTGGTCAGCCCCAGCATTTT.